These T cell receptor beta chains were read from a single sample in a study of cytomegalovirus exposure and HLA in healthy donors. The method was immunoSEQ multiplex PCR; TCRdb's version includes in-frame clones alone and lacks a portion of them. The data contain about 360,000 clones, 86% of them singletons. Source material: PBMCs. These receptors were taken from a woman aged 18 to 35 in good health and CMV-seronegative. Each CDR3 is given with its conserved first and last residue. Fields, in order: CDR3 DNA, CDR3 protein, D gene, clone size, J gene, V gene. D genes are given only for firm matches. Clone size appears in some rows only: once, few, many, or a class for an expanded clone.

CDR3 DNA: TGTGCCAGCAGTGACGCTAGCGGGGGGTCCCGCGGGGAGCTGTTTTTT; CDR3 protein: CASSDASGGSRGELFF; D gene: TRBD2; clone size: NA; J gene: TRBJ2-2; V gene: TRBV2
CDR3 DNA: TGTGCCAGCAGCCCATTGGACAGGGGTCTCGACACTGAAGCTTTCTTT; CDR3 protein: CASSPLDRGLDTEAFF; D gene: TRBD1; clone size: NA; J gene: TRBJ1-1; V gene: TRBV7-9
CDR3 DNA: TGTGCCAGCAGCTTGTTACAGGGGAATTCACCCCTCCACTTT; CDR3 protein: CASSLLQGNSPLHF; D gene: TRBD1; clone size: NA; J gene: TRBJ1-6; V gene: TRBV5-6
CDR3 DNA: TGTGCCAGCAGGTCAACTAGCGGGACGGAGACCCAGTACTTC; CDR3 protein: CASRSTSGTETQYF; D gene: TRBD2; clone size: few; J gene: TRBJ2-5; V gene: TRBV27
CDR3 DNA: TGTGCCAGCAGCTCATCTGGACAGGGCGACCCCCCAACTAATGAAAAACTGTTTTTT; CDR3 protein: CASSSSGQGDPPTNEKLFF; D gene: TRBD1; clone size: NA; J gene: TRBJ1-4; V gene: TRBV13
CDR3 DNA: TGTGCCAGCAGTTTCGCTTCTTATCAGGGGATGAACTTC; CDR3 protein: CASSFASYQGMNF; D gene: NA; clone size: NA; J gene: TRBJ2-7; V gene: TRBV28
CDR3 DNA: TGTGCCAGCAGTGCCCGGACTGGGTATAGCAATCAGCCCCAGCATTTT; CDR3 protein: CASSARTGYSNQPQHF; D gene: NA; clone size: once; J gene: TRBJ1-5; V gene: TRBV2
CDR3 DNA: TGTGCCAGCAGTGACCCCAGGGCGGGGAACTATGGCTACACCTTC; CDR3 protein: CASSDPRAGNYGYTF; D gene: NA; clone size: NA; J gene: TRBJ1-2; V gene: TRBV25-1
CDR3 DNA: TGTGCCAGCAGCGTAGTTGGTAGCGGGACCAATGAGCAGTTCTTC; CDR3 protein: CASSVVGSGTNEQFF; D gene: TRBD2; clone size: NA; J gene: TRBJ2-1; V gene: TRBV9
CDR3 DNA: TGCGCCAGCAGCTTGAGTGTGACAGGGGGTCGCACCGGGGAGCTGTTTTTT; CDR3 protein: CASSLSVTGGRTGELFF; D gene: TRBD1; clone size: NA; J gene: TRBJ2-2; V gene: TRBV5-1
CDR3 DNA: TGTGCCAGCAGTTCCGGGATAACCAACGAGCAGTACTTC; CDR3 protein: CASSSGITNEQYF; D gene: NA; clone size: NA; J gene: TRBJ2-7; V gene: TRBV27
CDR3 DNA: TGTGCCAGCAGAACCGGGACAGGGGGCTCGGAGACCCAGTACTTC; CDR3 protein: CASRTGTGGSETQYF; D gene: TRBD1; clone size: NA; J gene: TRBJ2-5; V gene: TRBV2
CDR3 DNA: TGTGCCAGCAGCTTACCAATACTTAGCGGGAGGGCTGAGAACACCGGGGAGCTGTTTTTT; CDR3 protein: CASSLPILSGRAENTGELFF; D gene: TRBD2; clone size: once; J gene: TRBJ2-2; V gene: TRBV7-8
CDR3 DNA: TGTGCCTGGAGTGAACAGCTGCCTCCCTACGAGCAGTACTTC; CDR3 protein: CAWSEQLPPYEQYF; D gene: NA; clone size: NA; J gene: TRBJ2-7; V gene: TRBV30
CDR3 DNA: TGCAGCGTTGAAGTCGGACACGTAGCTTTCTTT; CDR3 protein: CSVEVGHVAFF; D gene: NA; clone size: NA; J gene: TRBJ1-1; V gene: TRBV29-1
CDR3 DNA: TGTGCCAGCAGTGAAAACAGGGTACAGCCCCAGCATTTT; CDR3 protein: CASSENRVQPQHF; D gene: NA; clone size: NA; J gene: TRBJ1-5; V gene: TRBV6-1
CDR3 DNA: TGCGCCAGCAGCCAACCCTTTCTAGGCGAAGCCCTCAATGAGCAGTTCTTC; CDR3 protein: CASSQPFLGEALNEQFF; D gene: NA; clone size: NA; J gene: TRBJ2-1; V gene: TRBV4-1
CDR3 DNA: TGTGCCAGCAGCTTAAACCCCGGACTAGCGGGACTCACAGATACGCAGTATTTT; CDR3 protein: CASSLNPGLAGLTDTQYF; D gene: TRBD2; clone size: NA; J gene: TRBJ2-3; V gene: TRBV7-2
CDR3 DNA: TGTGCCAGCAGCCCTGGGACTAGCGGGAGTATCGGCGAGCAGTACTTC; CDR3 protein: CASSPGTSGSIGEQYF; D gene: TRBD2; clone size: NA; J gene: TRBJ2-7; V gene: TRBV5-5
CDR3 DNA: TGTGCCAGCAGCCCTAGCGGGTACACCGGGGAGCTGTTTTTT; CDR3 protein: CASSPSGYTGELFF; D gene: TRBD2; clone size: NA; J gene: TRBJ2-2; V gene: TRBV28
CDR3 DNA: TGTGCCATCAGTGAGTCAATAGGGAGACCAAACTCCGAGCAGTACTTC; CDR3 protein: CAISESIGRPNSEQYF; D gene: NA; clone size: NA; J gene: TRBJ2-7; V gene: TRBV10-3
CDR3 DNA: TGCGCCAGCAGCTTGCGGAGCCGCACAGATACGCAGTATTTT; CDR3 protein: CASSLRSRTDTQYF; D gene: NA; clone size: NA; J gene: TRBJ2-3; V gene: TRBV5-1
CDR3 DNA: TGTGCCAGCACGGGGGGGGGCCGAGAGACCCAGTACTTC; CDR3 protein: CASTGGGRETQYF; D gene: TRBD2; clone size: NA; J gene: TRBJ2-5; V gene: TRBV28
CDR3 DNA: TGTGCCACCAGCAGAGGCGGCGGAGACCAAGAGACCCAGTACTTC; CDR3 protein: CATSRGGGDQETQYF; D gene: NA; clone size: NA; J gene: TRBJ2-5; V gene: TRBV15
CDR3 DNA: TGTGCCAGCAGTTCGGGGACTAGCGGGTCCTACGAGCAGTACTTC; CDR3 protein: CASSSGTSGSYEQYF; D gene: TRBD2; clone size: NA; J gene: TRBJ2-7; V gene: TRBV28
CDR3 DNA: TGTGCCAGCAGCTTAACGGGGGGTGGCTATGGCTACACCTTC; CDR3 protein: CASSLTGGGYGYTF; D gene: NA; clone size: NA; J gene: TRBJ1-2; V gene: TRBV7-2
CDR3 DNA: TGCGCCAGCAGCTTGATAGGAGATTGGAACACCGGGGAGCTGTTTTTT; CDR3 protein: CASSLIGDWNTGELFF; D gene: NA; clone size: NA; J gene: TRBJ2-2; V gene: TRBV5-1
CDR3 DNA: TGTGCCAGCAGACTGAACAGGAACACTGAAGCTTTCTTT; CDR3 protein: CASRLNRNTEAFF; D gene: NA; clone size: NA; J gene: TRBJ1-1; V gene: TRBV27
CDR3 DNA: TGTGCCAGCAGCCCCAGGACTAGAGGAGATACGCAGTATTTT; CDR3 protein: CASSPRTRGDTQYF; D gene: TRBD2; clone size: few; J gene: TRBJ2-3; V gene: TRBV6-5
CDR3 DNA: TGTGCCAGCAGCCCTCTCGTCAGGGGCCGGGCAGATACGCAGTATTTT; CDR3 protein: CASSPLVRGRADTQYF; D gene: NA; clone size: NA; J gene: TRBJ2-3; V gene: TRBV9
CDR3 DNA: TGTGTGACCTTCAGCGGGAGGACCTACAATGAGCAGTTCTTC; CDR3 protein: CVTFSGRTYNEQFF; D gene: TRBD2; clone size: NA; J gene: TRBJ2-1; V gene: TRBV28
CDR3 DNA: TGTGCCAGCAGCCCTAAAGACAGGGGCTACGAGCAGTACTTC; CDR3 protein: CASSPKDRGYEQYF; D gene: TRBD1; clone size: NA; J gene: TRBJ2-7; V gene: TRBV2